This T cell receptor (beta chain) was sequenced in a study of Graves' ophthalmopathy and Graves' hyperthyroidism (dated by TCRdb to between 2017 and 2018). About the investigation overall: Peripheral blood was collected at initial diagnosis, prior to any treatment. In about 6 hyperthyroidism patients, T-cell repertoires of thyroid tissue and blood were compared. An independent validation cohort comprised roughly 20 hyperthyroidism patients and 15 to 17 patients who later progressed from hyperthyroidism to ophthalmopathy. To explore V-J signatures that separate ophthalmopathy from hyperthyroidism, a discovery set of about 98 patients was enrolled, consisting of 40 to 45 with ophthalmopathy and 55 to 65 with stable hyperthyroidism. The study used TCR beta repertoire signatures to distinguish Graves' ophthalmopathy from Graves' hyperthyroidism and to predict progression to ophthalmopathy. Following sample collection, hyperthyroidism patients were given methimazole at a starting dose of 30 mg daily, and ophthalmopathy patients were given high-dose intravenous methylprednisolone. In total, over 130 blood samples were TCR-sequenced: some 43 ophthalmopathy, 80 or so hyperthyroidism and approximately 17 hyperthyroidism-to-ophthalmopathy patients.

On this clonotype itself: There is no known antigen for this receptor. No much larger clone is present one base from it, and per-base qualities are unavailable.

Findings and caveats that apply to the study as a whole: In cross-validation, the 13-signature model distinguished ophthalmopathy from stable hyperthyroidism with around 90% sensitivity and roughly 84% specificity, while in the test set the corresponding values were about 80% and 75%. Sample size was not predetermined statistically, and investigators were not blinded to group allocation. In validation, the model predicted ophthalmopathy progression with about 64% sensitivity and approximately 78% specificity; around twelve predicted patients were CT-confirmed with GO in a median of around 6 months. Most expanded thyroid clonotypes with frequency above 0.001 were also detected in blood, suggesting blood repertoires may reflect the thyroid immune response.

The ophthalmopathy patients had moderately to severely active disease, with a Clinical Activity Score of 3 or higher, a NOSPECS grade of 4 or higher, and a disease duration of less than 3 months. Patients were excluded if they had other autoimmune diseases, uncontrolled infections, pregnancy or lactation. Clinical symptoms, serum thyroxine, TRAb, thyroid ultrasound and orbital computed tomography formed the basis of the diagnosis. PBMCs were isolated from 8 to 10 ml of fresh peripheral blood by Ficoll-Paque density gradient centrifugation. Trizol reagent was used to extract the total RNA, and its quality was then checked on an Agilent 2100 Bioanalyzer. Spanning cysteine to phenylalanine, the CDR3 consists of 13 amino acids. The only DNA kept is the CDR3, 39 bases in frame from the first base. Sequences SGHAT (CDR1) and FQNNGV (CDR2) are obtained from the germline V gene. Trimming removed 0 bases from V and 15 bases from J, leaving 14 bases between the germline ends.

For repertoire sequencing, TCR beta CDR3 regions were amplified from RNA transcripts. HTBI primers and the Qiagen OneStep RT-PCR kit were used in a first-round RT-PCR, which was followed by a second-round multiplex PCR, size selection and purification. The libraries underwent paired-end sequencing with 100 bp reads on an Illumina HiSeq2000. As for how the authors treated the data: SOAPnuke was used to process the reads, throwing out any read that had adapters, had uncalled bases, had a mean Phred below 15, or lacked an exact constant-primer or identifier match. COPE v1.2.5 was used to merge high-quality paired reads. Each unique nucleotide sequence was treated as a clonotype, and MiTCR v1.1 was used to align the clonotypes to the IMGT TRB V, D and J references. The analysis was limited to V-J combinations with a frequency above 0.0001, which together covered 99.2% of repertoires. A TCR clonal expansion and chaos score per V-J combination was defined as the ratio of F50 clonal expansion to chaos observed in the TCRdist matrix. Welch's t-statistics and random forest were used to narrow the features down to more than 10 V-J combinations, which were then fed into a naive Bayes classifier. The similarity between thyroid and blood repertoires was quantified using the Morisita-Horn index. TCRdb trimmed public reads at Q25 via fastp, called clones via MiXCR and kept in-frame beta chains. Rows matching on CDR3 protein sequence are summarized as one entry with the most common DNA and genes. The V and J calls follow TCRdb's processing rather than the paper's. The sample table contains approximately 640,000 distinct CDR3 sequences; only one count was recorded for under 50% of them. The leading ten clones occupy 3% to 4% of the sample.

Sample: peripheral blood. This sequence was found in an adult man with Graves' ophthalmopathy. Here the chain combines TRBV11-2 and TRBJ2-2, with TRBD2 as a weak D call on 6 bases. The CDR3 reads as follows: CASSLDFRSGVFF. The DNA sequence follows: TGTGCCAGCAGCTTAGATTTCCGGTCGGGGGTGTTTTTT. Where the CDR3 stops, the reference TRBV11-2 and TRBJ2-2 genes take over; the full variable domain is EAGVAQSPRYKIIEKRQSVAFWCNPISGHATLYWYQQILGQGPKLLIQFQNNGVVDDSQLPKDRFSAERLKGVDSTLKIQPAKLEDSAVYLCASSLDFRSGVFFGEGSRLTVL.